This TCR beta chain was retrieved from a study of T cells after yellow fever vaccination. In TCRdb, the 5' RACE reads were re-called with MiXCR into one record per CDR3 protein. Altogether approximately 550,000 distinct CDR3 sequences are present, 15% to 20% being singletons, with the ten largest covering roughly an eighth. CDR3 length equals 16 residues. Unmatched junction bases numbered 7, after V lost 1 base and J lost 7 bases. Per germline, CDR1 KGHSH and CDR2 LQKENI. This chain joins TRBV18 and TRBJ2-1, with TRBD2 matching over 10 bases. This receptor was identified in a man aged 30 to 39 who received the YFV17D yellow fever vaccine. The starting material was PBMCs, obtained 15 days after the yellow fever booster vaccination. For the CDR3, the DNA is TGTGCCAGCTCACCACGGCTAGCGGGAGATAGGAATGAGCAGTTCTTC. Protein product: CASSPRLAGDRNEQFF.